This entry lists 12 T cell receptor beta chains sequenced from one sample in a study of blood T cells in healthy people across ages. A second PCR, run for roughly 7 to 12 cycles, used a sample-barcoded 5' primer plus a J-beta primer mix. TCRdb redid the calling of the 5' RACE reads with MiXCR, one entry per CDR3 protein. The sample has about 1.6 million distinct CDR3 sequences; approximately 32% are singletons. The material sequenced was blood. The receptors here all came from a woman in her 30s in good health.

This clonotype was observed a few times. V and J are TRBV10-1 and TRBJ2-7; tentatively, D is TRBD1 (5 bases). The CDR3 has 15 amino acids. The germline CDR1 and CDR2 sequences are WNHNN and SYGVQD (reference sequence). Trimming pared 4 bases from V and 4 bases from J, leaving 17 bases between. In DNA form, the CDR3 reads TGCGCCAGCAGTGCTATGGGGCAGGCTGGGTACGAGCAGTACTTC. Encoded protein: CASSAMGQAGYEQYF.

The V gene is TRBV29-1, the J gene TRBJ1-1; D unresolved. CDR1 is SQVTM and CDR2 is ANQGSEA in the germline V gene. V was pared by 7 bases and J by 5 bases, with 14 bases between. This CDR3 is built from 12 residues. Here the CDR3 reads CSAAVDSTEAFF. CDR3 sequence (DNA): TGCAGCGCTGCGGTGGACTCAACTGAAGCTTTCTTT.

This clonotype was picked up a small number of times. For the CDR3, the DNA is TGTGCCAGCAGCCAAGTTTGGGGGGTAAAGATCTACGAGCAGTACTTC. It codes for CASSQVWGVKIYEQYF. The chain carries TRBV4-2 and TRBJ2-7; the D gene is possibly TRBD2 (6 bases). Trimming left V 1 base short and J 3 bases short, with 16 bases between. In germline, CDR1 is LGHNA, CDR2 YNFKEQ. The CDR3 length is 16 residues.

This clonotype was seen more than once but under ten times. The chain uses TRBV5-1 and TRBJ2-1; D tentatively fits TRBD1 or TRBD2 (5 bases each). Deletions cut 7 bases from V and 4 bases from J, with 15 bases between. The CDR3 consists of 14 residues. Germline V lookup: CDR1 SGHRS, CDR2 YFSETQ. The CDR3, as DNA: TGCGCCAGCCTTAGGGGCCCGGGATACAATGAGCAGTTCTTC. This translates into CASLRGPGYNEQFF.

The chain links TRBV11-2 to TRBJ2-3, with a possible D match to TRBD2 (7 bases). The CDR3 sequence is 16 residues long. From germline, CDR1 is SGHAT and CDR2 FQNNGV. V was cut by 5 bases and J by 0 bases, with 15 bases left in between. CDR3 loop: CASSKGGAGSTDTQYF. CDR3 nucleotide sequence: TGTGCCAGCAGCAAGGGGGGGGCGGGAAGCACAGATACGCAGTATTTT.

This sequence joins TRBV12-3 or TRBV12-4 and TRBJ1-1; TRBD1 agrees at 9 bases. The CDR3 is 15 amino acids. V lost 5 bases to trimming and J lost 6 bases; unmatched junction nucleotides: 10. The CDR3 spells CASSPQTGGSPEAFF. The CDR3 DNA reads as TGTGCCAGCAGTCCTCAGACAGGGGGTTCCCCTGAAGCTTTCTTT.

This clonotype occurred once. The chain employs TRBV6-1 and TRBJ2-6; TRBD2 might be the D (6 bases). Germline lookup yields CDR1 MNHNS and CDR2 SASEGT. CDR3 length equals 16 residues. V was clipped by 3 bases and J by 2 bases, with 11 bases between them. CDR3 residues: CASSESGGTGANVLTF. As DNA, the CDR3 is TGTGCCAGCAGTGAGTCGGGCGGGACTGGGGCCAACGTCCTGACTTTC.

This clonotype was recorded a few times. V is TRBV9 and J is TRBJ2-1, with TRBD2 as a possible D gene (5 bases). V was pared by 0 bases and J by 7 bases, with 11 bases between. CDR1 SGDLS and CDR2 YYNGEE come from the germline V gene. The CDR3 has 14 residues. CDR3 protein: CASSVVSSNNEQFF. The CDR3 nucleotides read TGTGCCAGCAGCGTAGTTTCTAGCAATAATGAGCAGTTCTTC.

The chain joins TRBV20-1 to TRBJ1-2; D is possibly TRBD1 (6 bases). Germline V gene sequence: CDR1 DFQATT, CDR2 SNEGSKA (reference sequence). The V end was cut by 1 base, the J end by 6 bases, with 18 bases between. This CDR3 spans 15 amino acids. DNA of the CDR3: TGCAGTGCTAGAGCACCGTACAGGGTCTTGGATGGCTACACCTTC. Translating it yields CSARAPYRVLDGYTF.

The chain employs TRBV20-1 and TRBJ2-1; D could derive from TRBD1 or TRBD2 (5 bases each). The CDR3 has 14 amino acids. Germline values: CDR1 DFQATT, CDR2 SNEGSKA (reference sequence). V lost 5 bases, J lost 0 bases, and 11 bases lay in between. CDR3 residues: CSALRDGSYNEQFF. The CDR3 DNA reads as TGCAGTGCTCTTAGGGACGGCTCCTACAATGAGCAGTTCTTC.

In its sample, this clonotype was seen a few times. The chain links TRBV21-1 to TRBJ2-4; the D call in the table, TRBD2, was not verified against the DNA. TRBV21-1 corresponds to a pseudogene. The CDR3 totals 17 residues. This CDR3 reads CASSRRPYMIAKNIQYF. DNA of the CDR3: TGTGCCAGCAGCAGGAGGCCTTACATGATAGCCAAAAACATTCAGTACTTC.

This clonotype was observed a handful of times. The chain employs TRBV3-1 and TRBJ1-4; D gene ambiguous. The germline gives CDR1 LGHDT, CDR2 YNNKEL (reference sequence). The CDR3 spans 12 residues. The ends were cut back, 4 bases at V and 12 bases at J, with 12 bases in the middle. The CDR3 reads CASSLGNTQLFF. The CDR3 DNA follows: TGTGCCAGCAGCCTCGGGAATACTCAACTGTTTTTT.